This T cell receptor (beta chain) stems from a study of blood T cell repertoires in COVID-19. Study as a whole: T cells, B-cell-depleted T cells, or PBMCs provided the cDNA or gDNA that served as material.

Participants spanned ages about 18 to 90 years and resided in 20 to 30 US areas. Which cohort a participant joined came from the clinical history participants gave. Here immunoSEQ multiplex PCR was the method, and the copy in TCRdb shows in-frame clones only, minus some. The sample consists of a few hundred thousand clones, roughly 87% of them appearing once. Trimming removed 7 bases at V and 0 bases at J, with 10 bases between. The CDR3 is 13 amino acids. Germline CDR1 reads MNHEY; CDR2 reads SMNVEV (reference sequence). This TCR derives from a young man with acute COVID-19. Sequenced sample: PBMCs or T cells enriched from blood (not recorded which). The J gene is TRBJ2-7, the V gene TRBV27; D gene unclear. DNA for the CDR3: TGTGCCAGCAAGCGTCACCACTCCTACGAGCAGTACTTC. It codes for CASKRHHSYEQYF.